This TCR beta chain was documented in a study of metastatic and nonmetastatic thyroid tumors (TCRdb year 2020). Regarding the research as a whole: For patients with malignant and with benign thyroid disease, the researchers compared repertoires between peripheral blood samples and tumor or nodule tissue samples. What the work shows at the level of the full study, not this receptor alone: TCR beta diversity was reported as significantly higher in malignant tumors than in benign nodules, in both blood and tumor samples.

Libraries were constructed by PCR. Sequencing was carried out with an Illumina HiSeq 4000. High-throughput sequencing was used to profile the CDR3 region of the TCR beta-chain in every patient. The original pipeline was this. CDR3 differences across clinicopathological groups were used to build a classifier for discriminating distant-metastatic papillary thyroid cancer patients. The Shannon index was used to assess repertoire diversity, and the Morisita-Horn index was used to assess tumor-blood repertoire similarity. TCRdb applied fastp at Q25 and MiXCR to the public reads, then kept only in-frame beta chains. TCRdb assigned the V and J calls; the authors' analysis was not used. The sample table contains about 32,000 clones; only one count was recorded for 7.4% of them. The ten largest account for about 41% of the sample. Before undergoing thyroid surgery, none of the patients had been given any kind of treatment. Patient clinical samples collected from about 2012 to 2019 were retrospectively analysed using T-cell receptor beta sequencing.

Relative to germline, V is 7 bases shorter and J is 2 bases shorter, with 10 bases between their ends. CDR1 MDHEN and CDR2 SYDVKM were looked up in the germline V gene. The CDR3 covers 13 residues, taking in both the cysteine and the phenylalanine. This entry keeps only the CDR3 DNA: 39 bases, framed from base 1. This clone has at least ten counts. Its specific antigen is unknown. Base qualities are not recorded, but no much larger clone differs from it by a single base. The rearranged chain carries TRBV28 and TRBJ2-3; the best D guess is TRBD2, with 6 bases matching. The receptor's source is a female donor with papillary thyroid cancer or a benign thyroid nodule (not recorded which). Some clones in this sample may be carry-over from other donors' samples. Material: blood. CDR3 protein: CASMLAATDTQYF. Here is the DNA: TGTGCCAGCATGTTAGCGGCCACAGATACGCAGTATTTT.